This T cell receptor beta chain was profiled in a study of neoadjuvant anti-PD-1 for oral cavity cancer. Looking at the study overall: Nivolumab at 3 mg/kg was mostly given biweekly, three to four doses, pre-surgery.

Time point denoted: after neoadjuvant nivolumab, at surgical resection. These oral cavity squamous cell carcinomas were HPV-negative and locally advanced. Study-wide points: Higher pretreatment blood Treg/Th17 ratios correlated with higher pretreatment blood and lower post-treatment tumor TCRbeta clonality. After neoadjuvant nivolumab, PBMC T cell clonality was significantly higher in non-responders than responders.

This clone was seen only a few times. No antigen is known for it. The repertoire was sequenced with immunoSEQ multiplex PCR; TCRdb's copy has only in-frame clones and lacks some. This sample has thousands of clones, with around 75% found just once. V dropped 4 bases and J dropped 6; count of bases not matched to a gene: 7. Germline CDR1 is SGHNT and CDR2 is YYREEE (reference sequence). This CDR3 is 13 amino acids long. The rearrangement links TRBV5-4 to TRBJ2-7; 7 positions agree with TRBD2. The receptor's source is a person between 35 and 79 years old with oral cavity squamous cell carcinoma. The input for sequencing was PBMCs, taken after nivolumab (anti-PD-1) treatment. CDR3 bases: TGTGCCAGCAGCGGGGGAGGGGATGTCGAGCAGTACTTC. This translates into CASSGGGDVEQYF.